This T cell receptor (beta chain) was recovered during a study of cytomegalovirus exposure and HLA in healthy donors. Study findings and constraints: Highly shared variants forming one cluster were likely a sequencing artifact. Per published reports, the classifier diagnosed cytomegalovirus status with high specificity and sensitivity.

A remark on this clone: As yet, its antigen is unknown.

Regarding donors, all were healthy bone marrow donors. PCR was performed using 60 Vbeta and 13 Jbeta primers. Study processing details: Roughly 12 million shared chains were among tens of millions of unique TCR beta chains counted in a later analysis. Repertoires were generated with immunoSEQ multiplex PCR, while TCRdb's copy carries only in-frame clones and drops some. Clone size and the V and J calls come from that table; the DNA yielded D and trimming. The sample has roughly 200,000 clones, around 81% seen once. V lost 0 bases, J lost 7 bases, and 11 bases stayed unmatched. The CDR3 covers 17 residues. Germline V gene data show CDR1 as SGDLS and CDR2 as YYNGEE.

Sequenced input: PBMCs. The TCR comes from a young man in good health and CMV-seronegative. The V call is TRBV9, the J call TRBJ2-1, with TRBD2 matching over 9 bases. The CDR3 loop reads CASSVVPAGGAINEQFF. The CDR3 bases are TGTGCCAGCAGCGTAGTTCCAGCGGGGGGAGCCATAAATGAGCAGTTCTTC. The variable domain in full, completed from reference TRBV9 and TRBJ2-1, reads DSGVTQTPKHLITATGQRVTLRCSPRSGDLSVYWYQQSLDQGLQFLIQYYNGEERAKGNILERFSAQQFPDLHSELNLSSLELGDSALYFCASSVVPAGGAINEQFFGPGTRLTVL.